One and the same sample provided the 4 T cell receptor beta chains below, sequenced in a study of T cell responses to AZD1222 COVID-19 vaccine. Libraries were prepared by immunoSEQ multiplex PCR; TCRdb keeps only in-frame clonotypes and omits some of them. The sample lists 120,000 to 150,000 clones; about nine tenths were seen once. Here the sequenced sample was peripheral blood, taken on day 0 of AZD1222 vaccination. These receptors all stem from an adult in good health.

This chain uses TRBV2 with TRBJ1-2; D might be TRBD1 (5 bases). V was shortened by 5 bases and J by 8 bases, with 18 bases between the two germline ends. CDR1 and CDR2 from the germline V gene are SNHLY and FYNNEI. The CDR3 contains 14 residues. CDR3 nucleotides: TGTGCCAGCAGTCCAAGCGGGGGGAATTGGGGCTACACCTTC. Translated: CASSPSGGNWGYTF.

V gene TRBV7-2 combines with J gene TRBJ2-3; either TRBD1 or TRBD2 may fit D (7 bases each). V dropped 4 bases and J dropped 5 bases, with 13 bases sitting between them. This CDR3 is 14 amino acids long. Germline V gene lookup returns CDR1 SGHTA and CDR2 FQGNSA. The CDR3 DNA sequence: TGTGCCAGCAGCTCGCAGGGGGGGCGAGATACGCAGTATTTT. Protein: CASSSQGGRDTQYF.

Here the CDR3 DNA reads TGCGCCAGCAGCTTGGGGGCCCGCGGGGGCAGGAACACCATATATTTT. Translation: CASSLGARGGRNTIYF. The V call is TRBV5-1, the J call TRBJ1-3; a weak D match, TRBD1 (6 bases). Trimming cost V 0 bases and J 7 bases, with 17 bases left between them. CDR3 size: 16 residues. CDR1 is SGHRS, CDR2 YFSETQ, per germline.

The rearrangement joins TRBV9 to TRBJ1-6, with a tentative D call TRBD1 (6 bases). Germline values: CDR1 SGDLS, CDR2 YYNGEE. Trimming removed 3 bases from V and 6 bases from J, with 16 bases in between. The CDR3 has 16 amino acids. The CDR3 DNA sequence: TGTGCCAGCAGCGCCCAAGCGGGGACAAGTAATTCACCCCTCCACTTT. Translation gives CASSAQAGTSNSPLHF.